The rows below give T cell receptor beta chains drawn from one sample of a study of shared clonotypes between healthy human individuals. Clones were read by immunoSEQ multiplex PCR, and TCRdb kept only the in-frame ones, dropping some. The table lists 650,000 to 800,000 clones, roughly two thirds of them singletons. The sequencing sample was made of memory CD4+ T cells sorted from blood. All receptors derive from a woman aged 30 to 39 in good health. Both conserved end residues are part of each CDR3. The D gene is left open where the match is weak. Clone sizes are given selectively: once, few, many, or a class where the clone is expanded.

clone_size d_call j_call v_call cdr3_nt cdr3_aa
. . TRBJ2-7 TRBV11-2 TGTGCCAGCAGCTTAGATCTGGGGCGGGGAGGCTCCGAGCAGTACTTC CASSLDLGRGGSEQYF
. . TRBJ2-7 TRBV7-8 TGTGCCAGCAGCTCACGGGTCGGGTTCTCCTACGAGCAGTACTTC CASSSRVGFSYEQYF
few . TRBJ2-2 TRBV5-1 TGCGCCAGCAGCTTGGGGGTGTCAGGGCTCACCGGGGAGCTGTTTTTT CASSLGVSGLTGELFF
many . TRBJ1-1 TRBV2 TGTGCCAGCAGTGTGACGGGTAACACTGAAGCTTTCTTT CASSVTGNTEAFF
. . TRBJ1-1 TRBV2 TGTGCCAGCAGTGTAAGAGGGCTCACTGAAGCTTTCTTT CASSVRGLTEAFF
. . TRBJ1-5 TRBV4-1 TGCGCCAGCAGCCAAGATTTAGGGATTAGCAATCAGCCCCAGCATTTT CASSQDLGISNQPQHF
. TRBD2 TRBJ2-1 TRBV5-1 TGCGCCAGCTCACCTCCCGGACTAGCGGGCCTGAATGAGCAGTTCTTC CASSPPGLAGLNEQFF
many . TRBJ1-4 TRBV6-6 TGTGCCAGCAGTGTACGTGAAAAACTGTTTTTT CASSVREKLFF
. . TRBJ1-2 TRBV19 TGTGCCAGCTTACCCCAATCTGCCGCGGGCTACACCTTC CASLPQSAAGYTF
. TRBD2 TRBJ2-1 TRBV11-2 TGTGCCAGCAGCTTAGGGATTCTAGGCGGGAGGGGTGTCTATGAGCAGTTCTTC CASSLGILGGRGVYEQFF
. . TRBJ1-2 TRBV21-1 . CASSKDGVGEGINYGYTF
few . TRBJ1-1 TRBV19 TGTGCCAGTAGTATAGTCGGACGGTCTGGGGAAGCTTTCTTT CASSIVGRSGEAFF
. TRBD2 TRBJ2-3 TRBV6-1 TGTGCCAGCGGTGAGAGCGGGAGCGAGTGGGCAGATACGCAGTATTTT CASGESGSEWADTQYF
. TRBD1 TRBJ2-7 TRBV10-1 TGCGCCAGCAGTGCATCAGGGGGCTGGGAGCAGTACTTC CASSASGGWEQYF
. . TRBJ2-5 TRBV6-1 TGTGCCAGCAGTGAGGGCGTAAAGGAGACCCAGTACTTC CASSEGVKETQYF
. . TRBJ1-1 TRBV11-2 TGTGCCAGCAGCTTAGAGCCGGGGTCTGAAGCTTTCTTT CASSLEPGSEAFF
few . TRBJ1-5 TRBV7-9 TGTGCCAGCAGCTTGAGTGGCGGTGGGAATCAGCCCCAGCATTTT CASSLSGGGNQPQHF
. . TRBJ1-2 TRBV28 TGTGCCAGCAGTGGCCGGGGGCCCTACGGGAGTGGGTATGGCTACACCTTC CASSGRGPYGSGYGYTF
. . TRBJ2-5 TRBV7-2 TGTGCCAGCAGCTTATGGCAGAACCAAGAGACCCAGTACTTC CASSLWQNQETQYF
few . TRBJ2-2 TRBV9 TGTGCCAGCAGCGGAGTTATCGCCGGGGAGCTGTTTTTT CASSGVIAGELFF
. . TRBJ2-5 TRBV25-1 TGTGCCAGCAGTGAAGTAGGGAAGACCCAGTACTTC CASSEVGKTQYF
once TRBD1 TRBJ2-3 TRBV27 TGTGCCAGCAGTCCTTCGAGGGACAGTACGCAGTATTTT CASSPSRDSTQYF
. TRBD1 TRBJ1-1 TRBV7-9 TGTGCCAGCAGCCTAACAGGGGCTGAAGCTTTCTTT CASSLTGAEAFF